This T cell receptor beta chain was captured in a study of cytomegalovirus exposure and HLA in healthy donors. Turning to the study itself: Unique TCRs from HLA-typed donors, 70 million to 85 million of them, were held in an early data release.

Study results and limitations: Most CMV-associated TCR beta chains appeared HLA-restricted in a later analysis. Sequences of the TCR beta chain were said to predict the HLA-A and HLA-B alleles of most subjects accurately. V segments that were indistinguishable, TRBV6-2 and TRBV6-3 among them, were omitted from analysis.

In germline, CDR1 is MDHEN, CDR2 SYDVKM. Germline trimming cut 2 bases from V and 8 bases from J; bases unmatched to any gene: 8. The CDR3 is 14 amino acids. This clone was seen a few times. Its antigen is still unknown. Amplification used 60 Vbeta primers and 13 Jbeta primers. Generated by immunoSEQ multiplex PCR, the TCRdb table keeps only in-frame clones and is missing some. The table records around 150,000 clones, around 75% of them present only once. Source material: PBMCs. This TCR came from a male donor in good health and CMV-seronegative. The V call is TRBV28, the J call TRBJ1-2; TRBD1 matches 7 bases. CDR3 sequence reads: CASSLPDRAAGYTF. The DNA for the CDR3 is TGTGCCAGCAGTTTACCCGACAGGGCGGCCGGCTACACCTTC.